Detailed here is one T cell receptor beta chain. What it recognizes is unknown. The data originate from a study of molecular identifiers for immune sequencing clone quantification. Findings and limits, study-wide: The study found clones above 20 RNA copies held over 98% of effector molecules and under 1% in naive cells. For highly expanded clones, sizes could be underestimated when identical TCR molecules share a barcode.

V shed 3 bases and J shed 0 bases, with 8 bases lying between them. The CDR3 consists of 14 residues. TCRdb redid the calling of the PCR reads with MiXCR, one entry per CDR3 protein. The data hold over 60,000 distinct CDR3 sequences, with 15% to 20% observed a single time. Sorted cell numbers of about 20,000 to 1,000,000, with 10%, 30% or 50% RNA, served as input for naive CD8 libraries. Isolation of naive CD8 T cells was achieved by sorting on a CD8+CD4-CCR7+CD45RA+ phenotype. The sequence was obtained from a human donor in good health. Some libraries in this study had Jurkat cell RNA spiked in. The rearrangement uses TRBV23-1 and TRBJ1-1; unclear D gene. TRBV23-1 is classed as an ORF, of uncertain function. The specimen sequenced was naive CD8+ T cells from blood, with Jurkat cell RNA spiked in. Noted subset: FACS-sorted CD8+CD4-CCR7+CD45RA+ naive T cells. For the CDR3, the DNA is TGCGCCAGCAGTCAGGACGAGGTGAACACTGAAGCTTTCTTT. Translated, it gives CASSQDEVNTEAFF.